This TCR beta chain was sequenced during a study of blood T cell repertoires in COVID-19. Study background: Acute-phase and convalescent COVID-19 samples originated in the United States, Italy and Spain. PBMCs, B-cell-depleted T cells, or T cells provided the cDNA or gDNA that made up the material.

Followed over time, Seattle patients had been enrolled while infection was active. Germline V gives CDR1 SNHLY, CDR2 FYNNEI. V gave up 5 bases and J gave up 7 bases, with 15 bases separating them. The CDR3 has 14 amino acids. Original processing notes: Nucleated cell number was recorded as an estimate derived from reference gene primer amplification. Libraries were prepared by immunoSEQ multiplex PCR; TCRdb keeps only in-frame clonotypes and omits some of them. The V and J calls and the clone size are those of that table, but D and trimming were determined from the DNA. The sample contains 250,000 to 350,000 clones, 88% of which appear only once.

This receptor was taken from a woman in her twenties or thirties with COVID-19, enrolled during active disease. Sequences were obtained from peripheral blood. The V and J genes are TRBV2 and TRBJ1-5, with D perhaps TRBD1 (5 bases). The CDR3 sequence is CASSYQGSPQPQHF. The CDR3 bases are TGTGCCAGCAGTTATCAGGGTTCACCGCAGCCCCAGCATTTT.